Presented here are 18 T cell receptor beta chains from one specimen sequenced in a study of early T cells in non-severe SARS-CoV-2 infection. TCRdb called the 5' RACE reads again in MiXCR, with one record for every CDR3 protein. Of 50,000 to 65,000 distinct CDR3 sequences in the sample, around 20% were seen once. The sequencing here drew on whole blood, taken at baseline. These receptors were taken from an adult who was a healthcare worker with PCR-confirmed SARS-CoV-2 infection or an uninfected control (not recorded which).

The CDR3 DNA sequence: TGTGCCAGTAGTATTGTGGATACCTACGAGCAGTACTTC. Its protein product is CASSIVDTYEQYF. The chain carries TRBV19 and TRBJ2-7; D gene uncertain. Germline CDR1 LNHDA, CDR2 SQIVND (reference sequence). This CDR3 contains 13 residues. Trimming took 3 bases from V and 2 from J, leaving 8 bases between them.

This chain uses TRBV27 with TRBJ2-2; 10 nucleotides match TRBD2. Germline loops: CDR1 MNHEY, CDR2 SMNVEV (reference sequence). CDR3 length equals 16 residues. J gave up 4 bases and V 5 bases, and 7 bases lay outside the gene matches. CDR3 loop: CASSPRTSGGTGELFF. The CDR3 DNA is TGTGCCAGCAGTCCCCGGACTAGCGGAGGCACCGGGGAGCTGTTTTTT.

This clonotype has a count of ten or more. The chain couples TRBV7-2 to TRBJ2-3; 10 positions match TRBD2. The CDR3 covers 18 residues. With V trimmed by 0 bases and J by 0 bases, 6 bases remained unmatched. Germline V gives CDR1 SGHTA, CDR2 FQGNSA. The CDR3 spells CASSLAASGGVSTDTQYF. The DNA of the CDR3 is TGTGCCAGCAGCTTAGCGGCTAGCGGGGGAGTAAGCACAGATACGCAGTATTTT.

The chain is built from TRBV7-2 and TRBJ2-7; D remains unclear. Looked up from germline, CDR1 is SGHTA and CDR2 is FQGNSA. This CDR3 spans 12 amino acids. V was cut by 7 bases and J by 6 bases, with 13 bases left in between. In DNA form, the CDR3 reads TGTGCCAGCACCGTACATAGTTCCGAGCAGTACTTC. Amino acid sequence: CASTVHSSEQYF. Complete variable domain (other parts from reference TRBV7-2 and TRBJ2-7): GAGVSQSPSNKVTEKGKDVELRCDPISGHTALYWYRQSLGQGLEFLIYFQGNSAPDKSGLPSDRFSAERTGGSVSTLTIQRTQQEDSAVYLCASTVHSSEQYFGPGTRLTVT.

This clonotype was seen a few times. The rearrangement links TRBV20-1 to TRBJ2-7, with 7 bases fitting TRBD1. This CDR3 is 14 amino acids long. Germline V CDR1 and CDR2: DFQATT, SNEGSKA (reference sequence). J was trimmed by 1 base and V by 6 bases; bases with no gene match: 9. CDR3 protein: CSAETGTGSYEQYF. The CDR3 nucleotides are TGCAGTGCAGAGACAGGGACCGGGTCCTACGAGCAGTACTTC.

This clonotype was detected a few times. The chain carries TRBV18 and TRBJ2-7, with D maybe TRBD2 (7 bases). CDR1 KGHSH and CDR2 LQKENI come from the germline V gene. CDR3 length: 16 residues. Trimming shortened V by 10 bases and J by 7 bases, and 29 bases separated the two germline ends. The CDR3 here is CATTRPAAGERGEQYF. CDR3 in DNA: TGTGCCACCACACGGCCCGCGGCGGGAGAAAGGGGGGAGCAGTACTTC. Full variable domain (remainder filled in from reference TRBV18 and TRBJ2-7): NAGVMQNPRHLVRRRGQEARLRCSPMKGHSHVYWYRQLPEEGLKFMVYLQKENIIDESGMPKERFSAEFPKEGPSILRIQQVVRGDSAAYFCATTRPAAGERGEQYFGPGTRLTVT.

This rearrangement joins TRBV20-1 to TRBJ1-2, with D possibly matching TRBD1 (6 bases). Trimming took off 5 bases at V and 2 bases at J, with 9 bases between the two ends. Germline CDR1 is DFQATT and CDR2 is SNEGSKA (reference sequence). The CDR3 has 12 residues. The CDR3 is CSAGQGNYGYTF. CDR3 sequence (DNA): TGCAGTGCTGGCCAGGGGAACTATGGCTACACCTTC.

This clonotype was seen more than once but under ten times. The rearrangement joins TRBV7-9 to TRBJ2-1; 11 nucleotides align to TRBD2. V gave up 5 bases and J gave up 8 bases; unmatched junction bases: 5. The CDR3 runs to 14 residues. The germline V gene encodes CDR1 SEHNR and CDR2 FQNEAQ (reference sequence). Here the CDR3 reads CASSVGLAGDEQFF. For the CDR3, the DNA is TGTGCCAGCAGCGTAGGACTAGCGGGCGATGAGCAGTTCTTC.

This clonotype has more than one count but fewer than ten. The chain's CDR3 is CSVHDQTGAQYF. For the CDR3, the DNA is TGCAGCGTCCACGACCAGACCGGGGCGCAGTACTTC. J is TRBJ2-7 and V is TRBV29-1; perhaps D is TRBD1 or TRBD2 (5 bases each). CDR1 is SQVTM, CDR2 ANQGSEA, per germline. Trimming removed 6 bases at V and 9 bases at J, with 18 bases between. This CDR3 has 12 residues.

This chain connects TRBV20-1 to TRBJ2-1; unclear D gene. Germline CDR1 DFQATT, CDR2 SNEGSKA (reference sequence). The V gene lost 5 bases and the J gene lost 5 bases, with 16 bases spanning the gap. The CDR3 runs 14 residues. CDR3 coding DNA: TGCAGTGCTCACCCGGATCGACGGAACAATGAGCAGTTCTTC. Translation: CSAHPDRRNNEQFF.

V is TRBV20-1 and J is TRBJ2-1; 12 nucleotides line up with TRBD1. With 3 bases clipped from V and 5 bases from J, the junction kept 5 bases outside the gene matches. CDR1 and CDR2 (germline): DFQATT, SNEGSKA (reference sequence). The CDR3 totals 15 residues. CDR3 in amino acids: CSARGTGGSNNEQFF. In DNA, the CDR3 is TGCAGTGCTAGGGGGACAGGGGGCTCGAACAATGAGCAGTTCTTC.

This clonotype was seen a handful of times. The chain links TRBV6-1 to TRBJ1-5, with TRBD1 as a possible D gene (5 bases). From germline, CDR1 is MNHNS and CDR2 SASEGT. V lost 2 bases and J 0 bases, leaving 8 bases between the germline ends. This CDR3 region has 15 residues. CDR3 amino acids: CASSEMGHSNQPQHF. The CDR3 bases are TGTGCCAGCAGTGAAATGGGGCATAGCAATCAGCCCCAGCATTTT.

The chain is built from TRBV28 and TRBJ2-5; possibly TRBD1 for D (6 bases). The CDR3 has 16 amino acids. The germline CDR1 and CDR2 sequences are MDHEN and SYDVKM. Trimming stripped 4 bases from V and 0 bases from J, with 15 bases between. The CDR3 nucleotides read TGTGCCAGCAGTTCGCTAGGCAGGGGATACCAAGAGACCCAGTACTTC. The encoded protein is CASSSLGRGYQETQYF.

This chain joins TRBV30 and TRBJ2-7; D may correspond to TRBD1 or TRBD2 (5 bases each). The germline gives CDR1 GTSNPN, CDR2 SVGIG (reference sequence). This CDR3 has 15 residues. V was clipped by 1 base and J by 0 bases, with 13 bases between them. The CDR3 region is CAWSAHSGSSYEQYF. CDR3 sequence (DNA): TGTGCCTGGAGTGCACATTCAGGGAGCTCCTACGAGCAGTACTTC.

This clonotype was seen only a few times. The CDR3 sequence is CASSLDGTSGDEQFF. As DNA, the CDR3 is TGCGCCAGCAGCTTGGATGGGACTAGCGGCGATGAGCAGTTCTTC. The chain couples TRBV5-1 to TRBJ2-1; 11 bases fit TRBD2. Germline loops: CDR1 SGHRS, CDR2 YFSETQ. The CDR3 runs to 15 residues. With V trimmed by 0 bases and J by 8 bases, 4 bases remained unmatched.

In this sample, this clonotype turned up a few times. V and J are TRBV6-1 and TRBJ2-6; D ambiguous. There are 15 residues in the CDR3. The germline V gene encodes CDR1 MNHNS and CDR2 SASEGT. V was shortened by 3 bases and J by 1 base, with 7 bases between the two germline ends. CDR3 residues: CASSEVFSGANVLTF. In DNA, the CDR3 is TGTGCCAGCAGTGAGGTGTTTTCTGGGGCCAACGTCCTGACTTTC.

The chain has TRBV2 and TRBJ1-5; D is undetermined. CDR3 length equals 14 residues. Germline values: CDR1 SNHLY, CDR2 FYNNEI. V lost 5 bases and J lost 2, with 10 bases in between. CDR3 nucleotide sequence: TGTGCCAGCAGTCCCGATTATGGCAATCAGCCCCAGCATTTT. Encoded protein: CASSPDYGNQPQHF.

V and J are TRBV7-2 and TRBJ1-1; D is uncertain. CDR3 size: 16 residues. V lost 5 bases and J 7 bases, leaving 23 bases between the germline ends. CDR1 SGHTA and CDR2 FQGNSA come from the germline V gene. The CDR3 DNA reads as TGTGCCAGCAGCCCAAGGGCCTTAGGAACGGTGGGTGAAGCTTTCTTT. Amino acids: CASSPRALGTVGEAFF.